This T cell receptor (beta chain) was retrieved from a study of cytomegalovirus exposure and HLA in healthy donors. CDR1 and CDR2 from the germline V gene are SGHRS and YFSETQ. CDR3 length: 13 amino acids. Trimming left V 6 bases short and J 2 bases short, with 11 bases between. 60 Vbeta and 13 Jbeta primers were used in PCR. Here immunoSEQ multiplex PCR was the method, and the copy in TCRdb shows in-frame clones only, minus some. The sample lists 150,000 to 190,000 clones, around 75% occurring once. Sequenced material: PBMCs. This clonotype was sampled from a man between 18 and 29 years old in good health and CMV-seronegative. V and J are TRBV5-1 and TRBJ1-2; TRBD1 might be the D (5 bases). The CDR3 DNA reads TGCGCCAGCACGGCAGGGAACAACTATGGCTACACCTTC. It encodes CASTAGNNYGYTF.